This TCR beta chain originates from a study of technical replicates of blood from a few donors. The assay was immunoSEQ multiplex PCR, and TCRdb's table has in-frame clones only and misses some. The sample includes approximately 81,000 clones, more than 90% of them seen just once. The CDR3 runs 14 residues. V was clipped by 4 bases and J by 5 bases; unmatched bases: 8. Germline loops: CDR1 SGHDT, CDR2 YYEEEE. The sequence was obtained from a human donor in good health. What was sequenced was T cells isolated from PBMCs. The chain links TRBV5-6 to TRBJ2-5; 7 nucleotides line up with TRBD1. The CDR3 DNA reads TGTGCCAGCAGCCCCGACAGGGTGATTGAGACCCAGTACTTC. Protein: CASSPDRVIETQYF.